The sample holds a few counts of the clone carrying this T cell receptor beta chain. The sample belongs to a study of T cells after yellow fever vaccination. This CDR3 has 15 amino acids. Deletions cut 1 base from V and 4 bases from J, with 10 bases between. Germline V gives CDR1 LGHNA, CDR2 YNFKEQ. TCRdb itself ran the 5' RACE reads through MiXCR, one entry per CDR3 protein. The repertoire includes 150,000 to 200,000 distinct CDR3 sequences, approximately 9.7% of them detected once, and approximately 35% sits in the top ten. The chain uses TRBV4-2 and TRBJ1-4, with D perhaps TRBD1 (6 bases). The clonotype was recovered from a young man who received the YFV17D yellow fever vaccine. The sequencing used CD8+ T cells sorted from PBMCs, collected 45 days after the yellow fever booster vaccination. The CDR3 loop is CASSQVGGFNEKLFF. CDR3 bases: TGTGCCAGCAGCCAAGTTGGGGGCTTTAATGAAAAACTGTTTTTT.